Presented here are 30 T cell receptor beta chains from one specimen sequenced in a study of T cell changes during pregnancy in multiple sclerosis. Sequencing was performed with immunoSEQ multiplex PCR; in TCRdb, only in-frame clones are kept and a portion is missing. Of 50,000 to 55,000 clones detected, roughly nine tenths appear once; the ten largest clones hold about 0.4%. Source: CD4+ T cells from peripheral blood mononuclear cells, taken after pregnancy. These receptors all stem from a female donor with multiple sclerosis, enrolled in a pregnancy study.

The chain combines TRBV11-2 with TRBJ1-1, with 7 bases that match TRBD1. The length of the CDR3 is 16 residues. The ends lost 5 bases at V and 4 bases at J; junction bases unmatched: 13. Germline CDR1 SGHAT, CDR2 FQNNGV. DNA of the CDR3: TGTGCCAGCAGCCCGAGACAGGGCTTTTCGAGCACTGAAGCTTTCTTT. Translated: CASSPRQGFSSTEAFF.

The chain couples TRBV6-1 to TRBJ2-5; a weak D match, TRBD1 (6 bases). The V end was cut by 7 bases, the J end by 3 bases, with 12 bases between. CDR3 length: 13 amino acids. CDR1 and CDR2 from the germline V gene are MNHNS and SASEGT. In DNA, the CDR3 is TGTGCCAGCACTCGAAGGACAGAAGAGACCCAGTACTTC. Protein product: CASTRRTEETQYF.

The gene calls are TRBV7-9 and TRBJ2-3, with 11 positions matching TRBD2. The germline CDR1 and CDR2 sequences are SEHNR and FQNEAQ (reference sequence). V shed 4 bases, J shed 1 base, and the junction held 4 bases outside the gene matches. The CDR3 consists of 16 residues. The CDR3 DNA reads TGTGCCAGCAGCTCCGGGACTAGCGGACGCACAGATACGCAGTATTTT. This translates into CASSSGTSGRTDTQYF.

This chain connects TRBV7-6 to TRBJ2-1; D might be TRBD2 (5 bases). The CDR3 is made up of 17 amino acids. With 2 bases removed from V and 1 base from J, the gap between germline ends came to 15 bases. The V gene's germline CDR1 is SGHVS and CDR2 FNYEAQ. This CDR3 is CASSLTTRQSSYNEQFF. The DNA for the CDR3 is TGTGCCAGCAGCTTAACCACTAGGCAAAGTTCCTACAATGAGCAGTTCTTC.

The V call is TRBV19, the J call TRBJ2-5; D is undetermined. The DNA end is more similar to TRBJ2-7, so the J call may be wrong. Germline loops: CDR1 LNHDA, CDR2 SQIVND (reference sequence). This CDR3 comprises 14 residues. This chain's CDR3 is CASSSTLPNHEQYF. Here the CDR3 DNA reads TGTGCCAGTAGCTCCACCTTGCCCAACCACGAGCAGTACTTC.

The chain couples TRBV2 to TRBJ2-5, with D possibly being TRBD2 (6 bases). Looked up from germline, CDR1 is SNHLY and CDR2 is FYNNEI. Between the trimmed V and J ends, which lost 4 bases and 5 bases, there was a span of 14 bases. This CDR3 is built from 14 residues. In DNA, the CDR3 is TGTGCCAGCAGTGTGGACTGGAGCGGGGAGACCCAGTACTTC. Residues: CASSVDWSGETQYF.

V and J are TRBV6-1 and TRBJ2-3; a weak D match, TRBD2 (6 bases). CDR3 size: 14 residues. V gave up 7 bases and J gave up 4 bases, with 15 bases separating them. CDR1 is MNHNS, CDR2 SASEGT, per germline. DNA for the CDR3: TGTGCCAGCATTCCCTGGGGACTGGCAGATACGCAGTATTTT. As protein: CASIPWGLADTQYF.

The J gene is TRBJ1-3, the V gene TRBV18; 9 positions match TRBD1. From germline, CDR1 is KGHSH and CDR2 LQKENI. V was clipped by 3 bases and J by 2 bases; unmatched bases: 2. The length of the CDR3 is 15 residues. This CDR3 is CASSPRTGAGNTIYF. The DNA for the CDR3 is TGTGCCAGCTCACCTCGGACAGGGGCTGGAAACACCATATATTTT.

Note on this clone: This sample includes further DNA sequences coding for the same CDR3. This chain uses TRBV5-1 with TRBJ2-3; TRBD2 matches at 11 bases. CDR3 length equals 16 residues. Losses at the gene ends were 0 bases for V and 3 bases for J; bases not matched to a gene: 3. Germline V lookup: CDR1 SGHRS, CDR2 YFSETQ. The CDR3 here is CASSLEGLAATDTQYF. The CDR3 bases are TGCGCCAGCAGCTTGGAGGGACTAGCGGCTACAGATACGCAGTATTTT. The whole variable domain, remainder taken from reference TRBV5-1 and TRBJ2-3, is KAGVTQTPRYLIKTRGQQVTLSCSPISGHRSVSWYQQTPGQGLQFLFEYFSETQRNKGNFPGRFSGRQFSNSRSEMNVSTLELGDSALYLCASSLEGLAATDTQYFGPGTRLTVL.

The chain employs TRBV5-1 and TRBJ2-1, with 7 bases matching TRBD2. CDR1 SGHRS and CDR2 YFSETQ come from the germline V gene. Trimming at V came to 0 bases and at J to 6 bases, leaving 6 bases not matched to a gene. This CDR3 contains 15 residues. The DNA for the CDR3 is TGCGCCAGCAGCTTGGGGGCGGGAGCTGGCAATGAGCAGTTCTTC. Amino acid sequence: CASSLGAGAGNEQFF.

This chain uses TRBV6-1 with TRBJ1-5; D remains ambiguous. Per the germline V gene, CDR1 is MNHNS and CDR2 is SASEGT. This CDR3 has 13 amino acids. Trimming removed 6 bases from V and 5 bases from J, with 11 bases in between. In nucleotides, the CDR3 is TGTGCCAGCAGATCCCAGAGCGATCAGCCCCAGCATTTT. Amino acid sequence: CASRSQSDQPQHF.

The gene calls are TRBV7-9 and TRBJ1-1; 11 bases map to TRBD1. The trim removed 4 bases at V and 12 bases at J, leaving 10 bases unmatched. The CDR3 totals 14 residues. CDR1 is SEHNR and CDR2 is FQNEAQ in the germline V gene (reference sequence). The DNA for the CDR3 is TGTGCCAGCAGCTCAGGGACAGGGGGTGTTGGAACTTTCTTT. Its translation is CASSSGTGGVGTFF. Full variable domain (rest looked up from reference TRBV7-9 and TRBJ1-1): DTGVSQNPRHKITKRGQNVTFRCDPISEHNRLYWYRQTLGQGPEFLTYFQNEAQLEKSRLLSDRFSAERPKGSFSTLEIQRTEQGDSAMYLCASSSGTGGVGTFFGQGTRLTVV.

The rearrangement joins TRBV27 to TRBJ2-3, with no clear D. This CDR3 contains 14 residues. V shed 4 bases and J shed 2 bases, with 10 bases lying between them. CDR1 is MNHEY, CDR2 SMNVEV, per germline (reference sequence). The CDR3 DNA follows: TGTGCCAGCAGTTCCCTCGGTCTCACAGATACGCAGTATTTT. Residues: CASSSLGLTDTQYF.

The rearrangement uses TRBV12-5 and TRBJ1-4; D is ambiguous. CDR3 size: 13 residues. Germline CDR1 LGHNT, CDR2 FRNRAP. V lost 5 bases to trimming and J lost 7 bases, with 11 bases between them. The CDR3 region has the DNA TGTGCTAGTGGTCACGGGAACCCTGAAAAACTGTTTTTT. Translating it yields CASGHGNPEKLFF. Together with reference TRBV12-5 and TRBJ1-4, the CDR3 gives the full variable domain: DARVTQTPRHKVTEMGQEVTMRCQPILGHNTVFWYRQTMMQGLELLAYFRNRAPLDDSGMPKDRFSAEMPDATLATLKIQPSEPRDSAVYFCASGHGNPEKLFFGSGTQLSVL.

The rearrangement joins TRBV5-8 to TRBJ1-5; D gene unclear. The CDR3 runs 13 residues. Trimming removed 0 bases at V and 6 bases at J, with 7 bases between. The germline gives CDR1 SGHTS, CDR2 YDEGEE. In DNA form, the CDR3 reads TGTGCCAGCAGCTTGGGATCCGGTCAGCCCCAGCATTTT. Its translation is CASSLGSGQPQHF.

In its sample, this clone was seen once. J is TRBJ2-5 and V is TRBV5-4; tentative D call: TRBD1 (5 bases). The CDR3 is made up of 14 amino acids. V dropped 3 bases and J dropped 1 base, with 10 bases sitting between them. Germline V gene sequence: CDR1 SGHNT, CDR2 YYREEE (reference sequence). CDR3 nucleotides: TGTGCCAGCAGCTCAGGACACTCCCAAGAGACCCAGTACTTC. Translating gives CASSSGHSQETQYF.

Concerning this clone itself: The sample carries other DNA sequences with the same CDR3. The rearrangement links TRBV7-9 to TRBJ1-3, with D perhaps matching TRBD1 (6 bases). Germline CDR1 is SEHNR and CDR2 is FQNEAQ (reference sequence). Trimming pared 6 bases from V and 0 bases from J, leaving 12 bases between. The length of the CDR3 is 15 residues. The DNA for the CDR3 is TGTGCCAGCAGACGTCAGGGGTACTCTGGAAACACCATATATTTT. Amino acids: CASRRQGYSGNTIYF.

V and J are TRBV15 and TRBJ2-5, with 13 bases fitting TRBD2. V lost 5 bases to trimming and J lost 3 bases; unmatched junction nucleotides: 3. From germline, CDR1 is LNHNV and CDR2 YYDKDF (reference sequence). The CDR3 spans 15 residues. This chain's CDR3 is CATSVTSGREETQYF. The CDR3 nucleotides read TGTGCCACCAGCGTTACTAGCGGGAGGGAAGAGACCCAGTACTTC.

This CDR3 reads CASSPRGGQGGTGELFF. The CDR3 DNA reads TGTGCCAGCAGCCCCCGGGGGGGACAGGGTGGGACCGGGGAGCTGTTTTTT. The chain combines TRBV7-3 with TRBJ2-2, with D tentatively TRBD1 (9 bases). There are 17 residues in the CDR3. Trimming removed 5 bases from V and 5 bases from J, with 21 bases in between. The V gene's germline CDR1 is SGHTA and CDR2 FQGTGA.

The chain links TRBV6-1 to TRBJ2-7, with D perhaps TRBD1 (6 bases). The V end was cut by 4 bases, the J end by 4 bases, with 11 bases between. The CDR3 consists of 13 residues. Germline V CDR1 and CDR2: MNHNS, SASEGT. The CDR3 loop is CASSAFQGYEQYF. Here the CDR3 DNA reads TGTGCCAGCAGTGCTTTCCAGGGGTACGAGCAGTACTTC.

This chain connects TRBV28 to TRBJ1-2; 8 nucleotides match TRBD1. Losses at the gene ends were 6 bases for V and 3 bases for J; bases not matched to a gene: 3. The CDR3 extends over 13 amino acids. Germline V gene data show CDR1 as MDHEN and CDR2 as SYDVKM. In DNA, the CDR3 is TGTGCCAGCAGATCGACAGGGGACTATGGCTACACCTTC. It is translated as CASRSTGDYGYTF.

V is TRBV7-8 and J is TRBJ2-1, with D hard to call. The CDR3 extends over 15 amino acids. CDR1 SGHVS and CDR2 FQNEAQ come from the germline V gene. V was trimmed by 0 bases and J by 6 bases, leaving 12 bases between them. CDR3 in DNA: TGTGCCAGCAGCTTAGCCACAGCAGTCGGCAATGAGCAGTTCTTC. Protein: CASSLATAVGNEQFF.

The rearrangement uses TRBV7-9 and TRBJ2-1; D may be TRBD2 (5 bases). There are 18 residues in the CDR3. V was pared by 1 base and J by 1 base, with 17 bases between. Germline values: CDR1 SEHNR, CDR2 FQNEAQ (reference sequence). The chain's CDR3 is CASSLELLRRSSYNEQFF. CDR3 nucleotides: TGTGCCAGCAGCTTAGAACTTTTGAGGAGGTCATCCTACAATGAGCAGTTCTTC.

This clone was seen only once. The junction shows a germline mismatch at one end, possibly a read error. The chain uses TRBV19 and TRBJ2-1; TRBD2 matches at 9 bases. Germline CDR1 and CDR2: LNHDA and SQIVND (reference sequence). The CDR3 contains 17 residues. In DNA, the CDR3 is TGTGCCAGTAGCGATGGCGGGAGGGCCAGATCCTCCAATGAGCAGTTCTTC. Its protein product is CASSDGGRARSSNEQFF. Combining the CDR3 with reference TRBV19 and TRBJ2-1 gives the whole variable domain DGGITQSPKYLFRKEGQNVTLSCEQNLNHDAMYWYRQDPGQGLRLIYYSQIVNDFQKGDIAEGYSVSREKKESFPLTVTSAQKNPTAFYLCASSDGGRARSSNEQFFGPGTRLTVL.

This sequence joins TRBV2 and TRBJ1-4; TRBD1 agrees at 10 bases. CDR1 and CDR2 from the germline V gene are SNHLY and FYNNEI. After removal of 6 bases from V and 8 bases from J, the junction contained 9 bases not matched to a gene. The CDR3 length is 15 residues. CDR3 sequence reads: CASRRQGAMGEKLFF. The CDR3 DNA follows: TGTGCCAGCAGAAGACAGGGGGCTATGGGGGAAAAACTGTTTTTT.

The chain employs TRBV5-1 and TRBJ1-2; 8 bases line up with TRBD1. The CDR3 consists of 16 residues. In germline, CDR1 is SGHRS, CDR2 YFSETQ. Trimming at V came to 4 bases and at J to 0 bases, leaving 8 bases not matched to a gene. This CDR3 is CASSLGQGTANYGYTF. The CDR3, as DNA: TGCGCCAGCAGCCTCGGACAGGGAACGGCTAACTATGGCTACACCTTC.

Turning to this clone: Different DNA sequences within this sample yield the same CDR3. CDR3 in amino acids: CASSFGLAGVETQYF. The CDR3 region has the DNA TGCGCCAGCAGCTTCGGACTAGCGGGAGTTGAGACCCAGTACTTC. The chain combines TRBV5-1 with TRBJ2-5, with 13 nucleotides matching TRBD2. The junction had 3 bases not matched to a gene; V was cut back by 2 bases and J by 5 bases. CDR1 SGHRS and CDR2 YFSETQ come from the germline V gene. The CDR3 covers 15 residues.

The chain couples TRBV10-1 to TRBJ1-5; the D gene is possibly TRBD1 (6 bases). The CDR3 totals 14 residues. Germline-derived CDR1 and CDR2 are WNHNN and SYGVQD (reference sequence). Trimming took off 0 bases at V and 4 bases at J, with 7 bases between the two ends. CDR3 in DNA: TGCGCCAGCAGTGAGTCGAGGGGGAATCAGCCCCAGCATTTT. Translated, it gives CASSESRGNQPQHF.

The chain is built from TRBV7-2 and TRBJ2-1; 7 bases align to TRBD2. The CDR3 loop spans 16 amino acids. V shed 3 bases and J 1 base; nucleotides not matched to a gene: 6. CDR1 is SGHTA and CDR2 is FQGNSA in the germline V gene. The CDR3 spells CASSFSGTSSYNEQFF. In DNA form, the CDR3 reads TGTGCCAGCAGCTTCAGCGGGACCAGTTCCTACAATGAGCAGTTCTTC.

This clone was counted only a few times. Distinct nucleotide sequences in the sample also encode this CDR3. CDR3 nucleotide sequence: TGCAGTGCTAGGCAGGGGGAAGGCTACACCTTC. It encodes CSARQGEGYTF. The gene calls are TRBV20-1 and TRBJ1-2; TRBD1 matches at 7 bases. CDR3 length: 11 amino acids. Per the germline V gene, CDR1 is DFQATT and CDR2 is SNEGSKA (reference sequence). V trimming: 3 bases; J trimming: 8 bases; junction bases outside the gene matches: 3.